These 5 T cell receptor beta chains were sequenced from one sample in a study of chemoradiotherapy in HPV16-positive cancers. Here immunoSEQ multiplex PCR was the method, and the copy in TCRdb shows in-frame clones only, minus some. The sample yields about 10,000 clones, approximately 71% seen once. Sampling was conducted from a patient who underwent chemoradiotherapy. These receptor sequences come from a human donor with HPV-associated anogenital cancer.

The J gene is TRBJ1-2, the V gene TRBV10-3; D gene uncertain. Germline lookup yields CDR1 ENHRY and CDR2 SYGVKD. The germline V and J ends were trimmed by 2 bases and 4 bases, with 8 bases remaining between them. The CDR3 covers 13 residues. Here the CDR3 DNA reads TGTGCCATCAGTGAGGATATGGCCTATGGCTACACCTTC. It translates to CAISEDMAYGYTF.

The V gene is TRBV4-3, the J gene TRBJ1-2, with D hard to call. CDR3 length equals 13 residues. The V gene's germline CDR1 is LGHNA and CDR2 YSLEER. V lost 0 bases and J lost 8, with 10 bases in between. The CDR3, as DNA: TGCGCCAGCAGCCAAGAACGAGGTTTAGGCTACACCTTC. Translated: CASSQERGLGYTF.

The chain couples TRBV19 to TRBJ1-6; D is unresolved. Germline V gene sequence: CDR1 LNHDA, CDR2 SQIVND (reference sequence). The V end was cut by 7 bases, the J end by 10 bases, with 17 bases between. The CDR3 has 14 residues. The DNA of the CDR3 is TGTGCCAGTAAGCTACAAGAAATCCGCTCACCCCTCCACTTT. Amino acids: CASKLQEIRSPLHF.

This chain links TRBV2 with TRBJ1-2; D perhaps matches TRBD1 (5 bases). V was cut by 3 bases and J by 1 base, with 9 bases left in between. The CDR3 extends over 14 amino acids. Germline V gene data show CDR1 as SNHLY and CDR2 as FYNNEI. The CDR3 sequence: CASSDDSYNYGYTF. CDR3 bases: TGTGCCAGCAGTGATGACAGCTATAACTATGGCTACACCTTC.

The chain carries TRBV5-8 and TRBJ2-6; no clear D gene. CDR3 length: 15 amino acids. The V and J ends lost 0 bases and 2 bases respectively, with 6 bases between them. CDR1 is SGHTS and CDR2 is YDEGEE in the germline V gene. In nucleotides, the CDR3 is TGTGCCAGCAGCTTGGACAGAACTGGGGCCAACGTCCTGACTTTC. It encodes CASSLDRTGANVLTF.